The rows below give T cell receptor beta chains drawn from one sample of a study of blood T cells in healthy people across ages. From the 5' RACE reads, TCRdb called clonotypes with MiXCR, one entry per CDR3 protein. The sample lists 800,000 to 1,300,000 distinct CDR3 sequences; approximately 25% were seen once. The same data also contributed to another study, on T cells of mothers and their children.

Sequenced material: blood. The receptors shown here come from a girl aged 2 to 10 in good health. CDR3s include the opening cysteine and the closing phenylalanine or tryptophan. Each record gives: CDR3 length, J gene, D gene, clone size, V gene, CDR3 DNA, CDR3 protein. A D gene is named only where the DNA matches it firmly. A clone size is listed for some rows: how often the clone was seen (once, few, many), or a class if it is expanded.

>12|TRBJ1-2|.|.|TRBV11-2
TGTGCCAGCAGCTTTTTAGCCAGTGGCTACACCTTC
CASSFLASGYTF
>17|TRBJ2-1|TRBD2|once|TRBV13
TGTGCCAGCAGCTTACGGCTAGCGGGAGATATCCACAATGAGCAGTTCTTC
CASSLRLAGDIHNEQFF
>13|TRBJ1-1|TRBD1|few|TRBV6-4
TGTGCCAGCAGCGTTAGACAGGGAACTGAAGCTTTCTTT
CASSVRQGTEAFF
>15|TRBJ2-5|.|.|TRBV5-1
TGCGCCAGCAGCTTGGAGGCGGGCTCCCAAGAGACCCAGTACTTC
CASSLEAGSQETQYF
>15|TRBJ2-5|.|few|TRBV29-1
TGCAGCGTTGAAGTCGCGGCGGGGAGACTGGAGACCCAGTACTTC
CSVEVAAGRLETQYF
>16|TRBJ1-2|.|.|TRBV4-3
TGCGCCAGCAGCCAAGATTACGGGATCTCAAACTATGGCTACACCTTC
CASSQDYGISNYGYTF
>16|TRBJ2-2|TRBD2|.|TRBV7-8
TGTGCCAGCAGCTTAATAACTAGCGGGGGGGCTGGGGAGCTGTTTTTT
CASSLITSGGAGELFF
>14|TRBJ2-1|.|.|TRBV6-1
TGTGCCACCGACGTACTGGCGTTGGCCAGGGAGCAGTTCTTC
CATDVLALAREQFF
>13|TRBJ1-3|.|.|TRBV19
TGTGCCAGTAGTCCTCGGACGCCAATCACCATATATTTT
CASSPRTPITIYF
>15|TRBJ2-1|.|few|TRBV7-3
TGTGCCAGCAGCTTAACCGGACAGAGAGACAATGAGCAGTTCTTC
CASSLTGQRDNEQFF
>19|TRBJ2-6|TRBD1|few|TRBV5-1
TGCGCCAGCAGCACGGCGACAGGGGGATCCCGAACTGGGGCCAACGTCCTGACTTTC
CASSTATGGSRTGANVLTF
>19|TRBJ2-5|.|few|TRBV11-2
TGTGCCAGCAGCTTATTATTCCTAGCGTCACCTCGTAGGGGAGAGACCCAGTACTTC
CASSLLFLASPRRGETQYF
>15|TRBJ2-5|TRBD1|few|TRBV29-1
TGCAGCGTTGCTGCCAAACAGGGGCCCCAAGAGACCCAGTACTTC
CSVAAKQGPQETQYF
>12|TRBJ2-1|.|few|TRBV4-2
TGTGCCAGCGGACTATCGACCGATGAGCAGTTCTTC
CASGLSTDEQFF
>14|TRBJ2-4|TRBD1|few|TRBV20-1
TGCAGTGCCGCCGACAGGGCGGCCAAAAACATTCAGTACTTC
CSAADRAAKNIQYF
>13|TRBJ2-2|.|few|TRBV29-1
TGCAGCGTCGTAGAGGGGCACACCGGGGAGCTGTTTTTT
CSVVEGHTGELFF
>14|TRBJ2-5|TRBD2|.|TRBV20-1
TGCAGTGCTAGAGATGGGAGGGTTCAAGAGACCCAGTACTTC
CSARDGRVQETQYF
>16|TRBJ2-1|.|few|TRBV9
TGTGCCAGCAGCGTACTCGGGACCGCATCCTACAATGAGCAGTTCTTC
CASSVLGTASYNEQFF
>15|TRBJ2-5|TRBD1|many|TRBV5-1
TGCGCCAGCAGCTCCCTGACAGGGGCAGTAGAGACCCAGTACTTC
CASSSLTGAVETQYF
>10|TRBJ2-1|.|few|TRBV2
TGTGCCAGCAGTGAGGTTGAGCAGTTCTTC
CASSEVEQFF
>16|TRBJ2-7|TRBD1|.|TRBV29-1
TGCAGCGTTGAAGAGCGTAGCAGGGGGCTAAGTTACGAGCAGTACTTC
CSVEERSRGLSYEQYF
>13|TRBJ2-6|.|.|TRBV25-1
TGTGCCACCAGATCGGCTGGGGCCAACGTCCTGACTTTC
CATRSAGANVLTF
>10|TRBJ1-1|.|.|TRBV29-1
TGCAGCGTTTCCCAGCCGAGGGCTTTCTTT
CSVSQPRAFF
>15|TRBJ2-1|TRBD1|few|TRBV19
TGTGCCAGTAGTTGGGACAGGCTCTCGAGGAATGAGCAGTTCTTC
CASSWDRLSRNEQFF
>14|TRBJ1-5|.|few|TRBV5-1
TGCGCCAGCAGCTCTGACAGGTACAATCAGCCCCAGCATTTT
CASSSDRYNQPQHF
>11|TRBJ2-7|TRBD2|few|TRBV29-1
TGCAGCGTTCCGGAGCGGGGCGAGCAGTACTTC
CSVPERGEQYF
>13|TRBJ2-3|.|few|TRBV10-3
TGTGCCTTACGGACAGACTCCACAGATACGCAGTATTTT
CALRTDSTDTQYF
>12|TRBJ2-1|.|few|TRBV20-1
TGCAGTGCTAGAGATCCAGCGCATGAGCAGTTCTTC
CSARDPAHEQFF
>19|TRBJ2-7|.|.|TRBV6-1
TGTACCAGCAGGCAGAAGATCGATTTTTCCGGGCGGAGAACCTACGAGCAGTACTTC
CTSRQKIDFSGRRTYEQYF
>16|TRBJ1-5|TRBD1|.|TRBV4-3
TGCGCCAGCAGCCAAGATACAAACAGGGGGAATCAGCCCCAGCATTTT
CASSQDTNRGNQPQHF
>14|TRBJ2-1|.|.|TRBV7-9
TGTGCCAGCAGCGCTCCGGGTAGATTTGATGAGCAGTTCTTC
CASSAPGRFDEQFF
>15|TRBJ2-7|TRBD1|.|TRBV4-1
TGCGCCAGCAGCCAGCCCGGGACAGGGTTTCGGGAGCAGTACTTC
CASSQPGTGFREQYF
>14|TRBJ1-2|.|.|TRBV6-5
TGTGCCAGCAGTTACGGGCCAGGGGCTGGTGGCTACACCTTC
CASSYGPGAGGYTF
>20|TRBJ2-3|TRBD1|few|TRBV6-5
TGTGCCAGCAGTAACCGGGACAGATACCTTAAAGGGGCTAGCACAGATACGCAGTATTTT
CASSNRDRYLKGASTDTQYF
>15|TRBJ2-5|.|.|TRBV10-3
TGTGCCATCAGAAGAGGGGCGGGAAACCAAGAGACCCAGTACTTC
CAIRRGAGNQETQYF
>15|TRBJ1-4|.|.|TRBV5-5
TGTGCCAGCAGCCTGGAGGAACTGCTTAATGAAAAACTGTTTTTT
CASSLEELLNEKLFF
>15|TRBJ1-4|.|.|TRBV20-1
TGCAGTGCTAAACAGGGAGGGGCAACTAATGAAAAACTGTTTTTT
CSAKQGGATNEKLFF
>14|TRBJ1-4|.|few|TRBV10-3
TGTGCCACAAGGGAACAGCTTTTTAATGAAAAACTGTTTTTT
CATREQLFNEKLFF
>13|TRBJ1-6|.|few|TRBV6-2/TRBV6-3
TGTGCCAGCAGTTACGAGGGGTTTTCACCCCTCCACTTT
CASSYEGFSPLHF
>19|TRBJ2-4|.|.|TRBV5-1
TGCGCCAGCAGCTCGTCTAGCGGAAACTGGGGGGGCTACCAAAACATTCAGTACTTC
CASSSSSGNWGGYQNIQYF
>14|TRBJ2-1|.|.|TRBV9
TGTGCCAGCAGCCCACCCCCCGGGAGTAATGAGCAGTTCTTC
CASSPPPGSNEQFF
>15|TRBJ2-6|.|.|TRBV5-5
TGTGCCAGCAGCTTTTCCTGGTCCGGGGCCAACGTCCTGACTTTC
CASSFSWSGANVLTF
>12|TRBJ2-7|TRBD2|.|TRBV29-1
TGCAGCGTTGCGCTAGCGGGAGCGGAGCAGTACTTC
CSVALAGAEQYF
>17|TRBJ2-1|TRBD2|.|TRBV6-1
TGTGCCAGCAGTCTCAGACTAGCGGGAGGGGGTGGTGATGAGCAGTTCTTC
CASSLRLAGGGGDEQFF
>15|TRBJ1-2|TRBD1|.|TRBV7-2
TGTGCCAGCACCCTCCGGTCGGGACAGGGGCTCGGCTACACCTTC
CASTLRSGQGLGYTF
>15|TRBJ2-7|.|.|TRBV10-3
TGTGCCATCAACTCCGGGACTGGCTATCACTACGAGCAGTACTTC
CAINSGTGYHYEQYF
>15|TRBJ1-2|.|.|TRBV7-9
TGTGCCAGCAGCTCCCTCGTAGACGTTAACTATGGCTACACCTTC
CASSSLVDVNYGYTF
>16|TRBJ2-5|.|.|TRBV20-1
TGCAGTGCTAGAGACCCCACAGCGGAGTCCACGGAGACCCAGTACTTC
CSARDPTAESTETQYF
>16|TRBJ2-3|.|.|TRBV12-3/TRBV12-4
TGTGCCAGCACTTGGAGCTACGGCACTGGCACAGATACGCAGTATTTT
CASTWSYGTGTDTQYF
>15|TRBJ1-5|TRBD1|.|TRBV27
TGTGCCAGCAGTAAAATAGGGACAGGGGATCAGCCCCAGCATTTT
CASSKIGTGDQPQHF
>13|TRBJ2-7|.|.|TRBV14
TGTGCCAGCAGCCAAGCTCCCGGCTACGAGCAGTACTTC
CASSQAPGYEQYF